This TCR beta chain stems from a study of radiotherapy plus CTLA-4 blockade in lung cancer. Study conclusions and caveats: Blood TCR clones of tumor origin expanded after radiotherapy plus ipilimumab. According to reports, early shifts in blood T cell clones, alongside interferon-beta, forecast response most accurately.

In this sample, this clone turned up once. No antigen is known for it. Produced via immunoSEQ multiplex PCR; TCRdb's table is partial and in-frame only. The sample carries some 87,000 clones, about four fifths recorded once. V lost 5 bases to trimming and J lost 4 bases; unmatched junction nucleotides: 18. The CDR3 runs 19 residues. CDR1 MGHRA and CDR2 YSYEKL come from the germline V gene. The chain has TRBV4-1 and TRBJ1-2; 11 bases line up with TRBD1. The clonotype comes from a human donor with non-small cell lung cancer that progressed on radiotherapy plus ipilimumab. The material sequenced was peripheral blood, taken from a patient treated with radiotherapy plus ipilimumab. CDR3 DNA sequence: TGCGCCAGCAGCACGCAACTACCGGACAGGGGGCTTCGTATCTATGGCTACACCTTC. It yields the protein CASSTQLPDRGLRIYGYTF.